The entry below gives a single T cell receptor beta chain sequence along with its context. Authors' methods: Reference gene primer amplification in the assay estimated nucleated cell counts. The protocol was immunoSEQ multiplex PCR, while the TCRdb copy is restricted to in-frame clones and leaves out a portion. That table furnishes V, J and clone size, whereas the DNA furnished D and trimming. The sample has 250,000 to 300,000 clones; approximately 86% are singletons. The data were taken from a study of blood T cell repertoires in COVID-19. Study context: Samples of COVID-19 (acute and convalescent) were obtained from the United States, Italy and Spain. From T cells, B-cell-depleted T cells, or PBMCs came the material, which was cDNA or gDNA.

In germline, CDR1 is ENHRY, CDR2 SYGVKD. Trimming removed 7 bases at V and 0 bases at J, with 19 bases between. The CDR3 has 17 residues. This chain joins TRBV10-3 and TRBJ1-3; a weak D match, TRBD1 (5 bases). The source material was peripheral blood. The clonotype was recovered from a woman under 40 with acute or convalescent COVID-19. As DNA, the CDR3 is TGTGCCATCATGAGGTTGCCGGGGGACTACTCTGGAAACACCATATATTTT. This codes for CAIMRLPGDYSGNTIYF.